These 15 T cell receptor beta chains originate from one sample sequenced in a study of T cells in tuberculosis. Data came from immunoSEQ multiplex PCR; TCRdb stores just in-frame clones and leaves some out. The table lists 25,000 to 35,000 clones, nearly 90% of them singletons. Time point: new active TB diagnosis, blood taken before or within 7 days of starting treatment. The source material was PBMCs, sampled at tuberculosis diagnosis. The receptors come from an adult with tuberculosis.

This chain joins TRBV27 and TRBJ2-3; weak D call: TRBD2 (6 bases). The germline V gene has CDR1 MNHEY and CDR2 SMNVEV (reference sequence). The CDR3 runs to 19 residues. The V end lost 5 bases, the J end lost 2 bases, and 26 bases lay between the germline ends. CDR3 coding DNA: TGTGCCAGCAGTCCCCGGGACCTCGGAGGGTTGCTTCCCACAGATACGCAGTATTTT. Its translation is CASSPRDLGGLLPTDTQYF.

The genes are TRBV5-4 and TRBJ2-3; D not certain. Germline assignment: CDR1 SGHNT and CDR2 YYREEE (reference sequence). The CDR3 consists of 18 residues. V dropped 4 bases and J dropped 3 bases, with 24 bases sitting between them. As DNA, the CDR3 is TGTGCCAGCAGCCCCGAGCCGACAATCGTTTTACAAACAGATACGCAGTATTTT. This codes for CASSPEPTIVLQTDTQYF.

Here the CDR3 reads CASRPDRASYEQYF. The CDR3 DNA follows: TGTGCCAGCAGACCAGACAGGGCCTCCTACGAGCAGTACTTC. This chain links TRBV5-4 with TRBJ2-7; 7 nucleotides agree with TRBD1. This CDR3 is 14 amino acids long. CDR1 is SGHNT and CDR2 is YYREEE in the germline V gene (reference sequence). V gave up 5 bases and J gave up 0 bases; unmatched junction bases: 5.

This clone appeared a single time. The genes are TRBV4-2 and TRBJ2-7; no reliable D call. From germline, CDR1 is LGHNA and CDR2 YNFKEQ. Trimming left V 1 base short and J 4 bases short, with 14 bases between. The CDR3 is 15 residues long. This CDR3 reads CASSQGEAAVYEQYF. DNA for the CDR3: TGTGCCAGCAGCCAAGGAGAGGCCGCGGTATACGAGCAGTACTTC.

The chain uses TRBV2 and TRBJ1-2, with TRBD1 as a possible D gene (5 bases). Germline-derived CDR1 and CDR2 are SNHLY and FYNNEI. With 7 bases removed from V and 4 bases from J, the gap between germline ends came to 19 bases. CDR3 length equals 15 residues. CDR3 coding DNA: TGTGCCAGCATGGCTCAGGAAGGGGCCCGCTATGGCTACACCTTC. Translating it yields CASMAQEGARYGYTF.

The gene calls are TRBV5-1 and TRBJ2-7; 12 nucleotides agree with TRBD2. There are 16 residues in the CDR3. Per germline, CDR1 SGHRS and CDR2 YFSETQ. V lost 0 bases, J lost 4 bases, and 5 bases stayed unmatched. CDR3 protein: CASSLDSTSGSYEQYF. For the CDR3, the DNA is TGCGCCAGCAGCTTGGATTCGACTAGCGGGAGTTACGAGCAGTACTTC.

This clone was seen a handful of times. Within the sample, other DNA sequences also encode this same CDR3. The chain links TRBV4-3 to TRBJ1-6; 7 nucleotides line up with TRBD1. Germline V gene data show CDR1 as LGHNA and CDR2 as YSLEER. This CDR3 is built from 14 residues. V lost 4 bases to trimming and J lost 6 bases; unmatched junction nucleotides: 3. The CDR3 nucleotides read TGCGCCAGCAGCCGGGACAGCTTTAATTCACCCCTCCACTTT. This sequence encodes CASSRDSFNSPLHF.

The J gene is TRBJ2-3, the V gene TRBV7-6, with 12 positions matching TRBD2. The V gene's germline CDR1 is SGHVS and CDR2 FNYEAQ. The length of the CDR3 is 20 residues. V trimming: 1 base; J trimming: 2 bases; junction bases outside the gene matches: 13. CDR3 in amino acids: CASSLVARTSGNFLTDTQYF. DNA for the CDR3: TGTGCCAGCAGCTTAGTAGCCCGGACTAGCGGGAATTTCCTCACAGATACGCAGTATTTT.

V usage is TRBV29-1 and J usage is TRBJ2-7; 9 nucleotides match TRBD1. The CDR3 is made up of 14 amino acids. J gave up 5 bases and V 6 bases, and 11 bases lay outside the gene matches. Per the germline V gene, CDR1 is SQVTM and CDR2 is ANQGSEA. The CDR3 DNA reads TGCAGCGTGGTAAGGGGACAGGGTTTCCACGAGCAGTACTTC. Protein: CSVVRGQGFHEQYF.

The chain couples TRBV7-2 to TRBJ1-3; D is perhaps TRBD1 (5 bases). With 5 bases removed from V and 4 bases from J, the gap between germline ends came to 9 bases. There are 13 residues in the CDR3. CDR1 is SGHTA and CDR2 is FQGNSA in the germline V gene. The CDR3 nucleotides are TGTGCCAGCAGCCCGGACACGGGAAACACCATATATTTT. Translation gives CASSPDTGNTIYF.

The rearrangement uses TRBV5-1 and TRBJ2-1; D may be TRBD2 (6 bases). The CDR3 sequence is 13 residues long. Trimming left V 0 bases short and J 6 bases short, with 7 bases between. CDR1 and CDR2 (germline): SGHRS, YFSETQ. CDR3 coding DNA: TGCGCCAGCAGCTTGGGGACTACCAATGAGCAGTTCTTC. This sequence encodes CASSLGTTNEQFF.

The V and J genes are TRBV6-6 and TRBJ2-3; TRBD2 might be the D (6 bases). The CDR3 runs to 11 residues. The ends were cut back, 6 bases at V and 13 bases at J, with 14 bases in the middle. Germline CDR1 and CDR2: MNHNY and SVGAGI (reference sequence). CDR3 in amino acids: CASRERATKYF. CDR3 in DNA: TGTGCCAGCAGGGAGCGGGCCACAAAGTATTTT.

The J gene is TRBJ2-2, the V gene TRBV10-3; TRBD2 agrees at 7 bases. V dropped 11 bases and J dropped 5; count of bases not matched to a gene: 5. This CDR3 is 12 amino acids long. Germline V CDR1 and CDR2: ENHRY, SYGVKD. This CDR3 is CALWGGTGELFF. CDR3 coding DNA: TGTGCCCTGTGGGGGGGTACCGGGGAGCTGTTTTTT.

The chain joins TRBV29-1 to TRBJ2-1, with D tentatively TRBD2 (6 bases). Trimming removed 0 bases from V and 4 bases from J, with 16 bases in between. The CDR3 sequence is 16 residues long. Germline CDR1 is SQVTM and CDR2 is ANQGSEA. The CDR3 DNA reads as TGCAGCGTTGAAGATCCGGGGCGGCGGGATTACAATGAGCAGTTCTTC. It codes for CSVEDPGRRDYNEQFF.

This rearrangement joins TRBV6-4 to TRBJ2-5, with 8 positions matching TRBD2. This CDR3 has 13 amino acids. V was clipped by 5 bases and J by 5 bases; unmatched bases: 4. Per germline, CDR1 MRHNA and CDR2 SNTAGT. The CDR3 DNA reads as TGTGCCAGCAGTCGGACTAGCTCGGAGACCCAGTACTTC. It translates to CASSRTSSETQYF.